This T cell receptor (beta chain) was identified during a study of cytomegalovirus exposure and HLA in healthy donors. Findings and limits, study-wide: The study recorded around 160 TCR beta chains that were cytomegalovirus-associated. In the analysis, some V segments, TRBV6-2 and TRBV6-3 included, were excluded as indistinguishable.

The PCR contained 60 Vbeta and 13 Jbeta primers. The table came from immunoSEQ multiplex PCR; TCRdb's copy has only in-frame clones and leaves some out. Among 45,000 to 65,000 clones listed, about 70% were seen once. Germline CDR1 reads SGHAT; CDR2 reads FQNNGV. Trimming shortened V by 1 base and J by 10 bases, and 11 bases separated the two germline ends. This CDR3 spans 14 amino acids. Notes on this clone: Its target is not known.

The chain is built from TRBV11-2 and TRBJ1-6, with D unresolved. This sequence originates from a woman aged 50 to 60 in good health and CMV-seropositive. Sequenced input: PBMCs. The CDR3 DNA sequence: TGTGCCAGCAGCTTAGCGGGGTTTATATCACCCCTCCACTTT. Translating it yields CASSLAGFISPLHF.